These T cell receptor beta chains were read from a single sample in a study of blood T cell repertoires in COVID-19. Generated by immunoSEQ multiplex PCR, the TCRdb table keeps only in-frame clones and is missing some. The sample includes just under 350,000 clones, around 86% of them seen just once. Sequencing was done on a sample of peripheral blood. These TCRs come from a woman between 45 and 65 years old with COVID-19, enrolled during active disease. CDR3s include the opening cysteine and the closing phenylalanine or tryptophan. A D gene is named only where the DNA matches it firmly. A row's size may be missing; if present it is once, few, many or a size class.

CDR3nt: TGTGCCAGCAGCCACGACAGGGGAGAGTCACCCCTCCACTTT
CDR3aa: CASSHDRGESPLHF
v_gene: TRBV27
d_gene: TRBD1
j_gene: TRBJ1-6
abundance: NA

CDR3nt: TGTGCCACCAGTGATGCCAAGAGCGGGACTTATGGAGAGCAGTTCTTC
CDR3aa: CATSDAKSGTYGEQFF
v_gene: TRBV24-1
d_gene: TRBD2
j_gene: TRBJ2-1
abundance: NA

CDR3nt: TGTGCCTGGAGTGGGACAGGGGCCCTCTATGGCTACACCTTC
CDR3aa: CAWSGTGALYGYTF
v_gene: TRBV30
d_gene: TRBD1
j_gene: TRBJ1-2
abundance: NA

CDR3nt: TGTGCCAGCAGTTACGCGGGAGGAAAAGAGACCCAGTACTTC
CDR3aa: CASSYAGGKETQYF
v_gene: TRBV6-2/TRBV6-3
d_gene: TRBD2
j_gene: TRBJ2-5
abundance: NA

CDR3nt: TGTGCCATCAGAGACTCAGGGGGCAATCAGCCCCAGCATTTT
CDR3aa: CAIRDSGGNQPQHF
v_gene: TRBV10-3
d_gene: NA
j_gene: TRBJ1-5
abundance: NA

CDR3nt: TGTGCCACCAGCAGAACGGGACAACACTTACAGACCCAGTACTTC
CDR3aa: CATSRTGQHLQTQYF
v_gene: TRBV15
d_gene: NA
j_gene: TRBJ2-5
abundance: NA

CDR3nt: TGCGCCAGCAGCTTTGGACTAGCGGGAGACATCAGCAATGAGCAGTTCTTC
CDR3aa: CASSFGLAGDISNEQFF
v_gene: TRBV5-1
d_gene: TRBD2
j_gene: TRBJ2-1
abundance: NA

CDR3nt: TGTGCCAGCAGCTTCCGGGACTCCAACACTGAAGCTTTCTTT
CDR3aa: CASSFRDSNTEAFF
v_gene: TRBV7-9
d_gene: NA
j_gene: TRBJ1-1
abundance: NA

CDR3nt: TGTGCCAGTAGGCTAGGGGACGAGCAGTACTTC
CDR3aa: CASRLGDEQYF
v_gene: TRBV19
d_gene: NA
j_gene: TRBJ2-7
abundance: NA

CDR3nt: TGTGCCAGCAGTTCGACATCTTACACTGAAGCTTTCTTT
CDR3aa: CASSSTSYTEAFF
v_gene: TRBV27
d_gene: NA
j_gene: TRBJ1-1
abundance: NA

CDR3nt: TGCGCCAGCAGCTTACAGACAGATACGCAGTATTTT
CDR3aa: CASSLQTDTQYF
v_gene: TRBV5-1
d_gene: NA
j_gene: TRBJ2-3
abundance: NA

CDR3nt: TGTGCCAGCAGACCGGGTACAGGGTCCTCCTACGAGCAGTACTTC
CDR3aa: CASRPGTGSSYEQYF
v_gene: TRBV27
d_gene: NA
j_gene: TRBJ2-7
abundance: NA

CDR3nt: TGTGCCAGCAGCGATCCCTCCGGGAAGTTCTTC
CDR3aa: CASSDPSGKFF
v_gene: TRBV6-6
d_gene: NA
j_gene: TRBJ2-1
abundance: NA

CDR3nt: TGTGCCACCAGCAGACGATTTGACAGGGGGCCAACTGAAGCTTTCTTT
CDR3aa: CATSRRFDRGPTEAFF
v_gene: TRBV15
d_gene: TRBD1
j_gene: TRBJ1-1
abundance: NA

CDR3nt: TGTGCCAGTAGTACACAGGGATCAAACTATGGCTACACCTTC
CDR3aa: CASSTQGSNYGYTF
v_gene: TRBV19
d_gene: NA
j_gene: TRBJ1-2
abundance: NA

CDR3nt: TGTGCCAGTAGTACGGGACAGCTAACATACAATGAGCAGTTCTTC
CDR3aa: CASSTGQLTYNEQFF
v_gene: TRBV19
d_gene: TRBD1
j_gene: TRBJ2-1
abundance: NA

CDR3nt: TGTGCCAGCAGCAAATCCAGGTGCCCTAACGAGCAGTACTTC
CDR3aa: CASSKSRCPNEQYF
v_gene: TRBV21-1
d_gene: NA
j_gene: TRBJ2-7
abundance: once

CDR3nt: TGTGCCACCGAGACACTAGCGGTAAATGAGCAGTTCTTC
CDR3aa: CATETLAVNEQFF
v_gene: TRBV7-9
d_gene: TRBD2
j_gene: TRBJ2-1
abundance: NA

CDR3nt: TGTGCCAGTAGTATATTTGCGGCGGGACCGTCCAATGAAAAACTGTTTTTT
CDR3aa: CASSIFAAGPSNEKLFF
v_gene: TRBV19
d_gene: NA
j_gene: TRBJ1-4
abundance: NA

CDR3nt: TGTGCCTGGAGGGGTGGAGCGGGAGGCTTCGGCGGGGAGCTGTTTTTT
CDR3aa: CAWRGGAGGFGGELFF
v_gene: TRBV30
d_gene: TRBD2
j_gene: TRBJ2-2
abundance: NA

CDR3nt: TGCGCCAGCAGCTTGACGCCGGTCACTGAAGCTTTCTTT
CDR3aa: CASSLTPVTEAFF
v_gene: TRBV5-1
d_gene: NA
j_gene: TRBJ1-1
abundance: NA

CDR3nt: TGTGCCAGCTCACCAATAGGGACAGGCCCAATCTATGGCTACACCTTC
CDR3aa: CASSPIGTGPIYGYTF
v_gene: TRBV18
d_gene: TRBD1
j_gene: TRBJ1-2
abundance: NA

CDR3nt: TGCGCCAGCAGCCAAGAGCGCACGTCCCAAGCTTTCTTT
CDR3aa: CASSQERTSQAFF
v_gene: TRBV4-1
d_gene: NA
j_gene: TRBJ1-1
abundance: few

CDR3nt: TGTGCCAGCAGCCCCTCTTTCGGCACCGGGGAGCTGTTTTTT
CDR3aa: CASSPSFGTGELFF
v_gene: TRBV7-9
d_gene: NA
j_gene: TRBJ2-2
abundance: NA

CDR3nt: TGTGCCATCAGTGACCAGACAGTGAAGGCTGAAGCTTTCTTT
CDR3aa: CAISDQTVKAEAFF
v_gene: TRBV10-3
d_gene: NA
j_gene: TRBJ1-1
abundance: NA

CDR3nt: TGTGCCTGCACGGGACAGAAGTACGAGCAGTACTTC
CDR3aa: CACTGQKYEQYF
v_gene: TRBV30
d_gene: TRBD1
j_gene: TRBJ2-7
abundance: NA